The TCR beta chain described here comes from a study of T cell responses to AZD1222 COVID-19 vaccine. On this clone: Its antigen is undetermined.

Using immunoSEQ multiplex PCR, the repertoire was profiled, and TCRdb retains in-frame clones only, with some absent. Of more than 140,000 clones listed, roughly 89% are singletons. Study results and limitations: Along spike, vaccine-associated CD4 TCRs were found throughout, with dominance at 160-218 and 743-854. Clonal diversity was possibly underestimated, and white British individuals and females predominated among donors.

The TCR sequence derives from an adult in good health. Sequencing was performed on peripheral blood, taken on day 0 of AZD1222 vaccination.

The CDR3 protein is CASSPIIGEGPQYF. The CDR3 region has the DNA TGTGCCAGCAGCCCCATAATAGGGGAGGGGCCCCAGTACTTC. The chain uses TRBV7-8 and TRBJ2-5; 7 positions agree with TRBD2. The germline gives CDR1 SGHVS, CDR2 FQNEAQ. The trim removed 5 bases at V and 9 bases at J, leaving 12 bases unmatched. CDR3 length equals 14 residues.